A selection of T cell receptor beta chains follows, all from one sample in a study of chemoradiotherapy in HPV16-positive cancers. The assay was immunoSEQ multiplex PCR, and TCRdb's table has in-frame clones only and misses some. Of around 3,000 clones detected, 75% to 95% appear once; the ten largest clones hold approximately 2.5%. The sample in question was tumor tissue, obtained from a patient who underwent chemoradiotherapy. These receptor sequences come from a human donor with HPV-associated anogenital cancer. The CDR3 runs from the conserved cysteine through the conserved F or W. A D gene is named only where the DNA matches it firmly. The size of a clone is reported for some rows only, either as once, few or many, or as a class for expanded clones.

abundance: NA; v_gene: TRBV7-2; j_gene: TRBJ2-7; d_gene: NA; CDR3nt: TGTGCCAGCAGCTTGTGGGCGGGGGCAGCGTACGAGCAGTACTTC; CDR3aa: CASSLWAGAAYEQYF
abundance: NA; v_gene: TRBV5-6; j_gene: TRBJ1-2; d_gene: NA; CDR3nt: TGTGCCAGCAGCCCCTGGCCCGGGGTTTTCGGCTACACCTTC; CDR3aa: CASSPWPGVFGYTF
abundance: NA; v_gene: TRBV7-9; j_gene: TRBJ2-5; d_gene: NA; CDR3nt: TGTGCCAGCAGCTTAGGTGGAGGGGGGTACCAAGAGACCCAGTACTTC; CDR3aa: CASSLGGGGYQETQYF
abundance: NA; v_gene: TRBV6-5; j_gene: TRBJ2-5; d_gene: TRBD1; CDR3nt: TGTGCCAGCAGTTACCGACAGGGCGGAGAGACCCAGTACTTC; CDR3aa: CASSYRQGGETQYF
abundance: NA; v_gene: TRBV30; j_gene: TRBJ1-5; d_gene: NA; CDR3nt: TGTGCCTGGGGGGGGCTGAATAGCAATCAGCCCCAGCATTTT; CDR3aa: CAWGGLNSNQPQHF
abundance: NA; v_gene: TRBV4-3; j_gene: TRBJ2-7; d_gene: NA; CDR3nt: TGCGCCTATCTTCAGGGCCTCTCCTACGAGCAGTACTTC; CDR3aa: CAYLQGLSYEQYF
abundance: NA; v_gene: TRBV18; j_gene: TRBJ1-2; d_gene: NA; CDR3nt: TGTGCCAGCCACCGAGGGGGTAGCAACTATGGCTACACCTTC; CDR3aa: CASHRGGSNYGYTF
abundance: NA; v_gene: TRBV28; j_gene: TRBJ2-5; d_gene: NA; CDR3nt: TGTGCCAGCAGTCCGTTACCGGGACAACCAACGTACCAAGAGACCCAGTACTTC; CDR3aa: CASSPLPGQPTYQETQYF
abundance: NA; v_gene: TRBV9; j_gene: TRBJ2-2; d_gene: NA; CDR3nt: TGTGCCAGCAGCGTAGTCGAGTATCCGCGAAGCACCGGGGAGCTGTTTTTT; CDR3aa: CASSVVEYPRSTGELFF
abundance: once; v_gene: TRBV5-4; j_gene: TRBJ2-4; d_gene: NA; CDR3nt: TGTGCCAGCAGCTGGGGGGGGACAGAAAACATTCAGTACTTC; CDR3aa: CASSWGGTENIQYF
abundance: once; v_gene: TRBV7-2; j_gene: TRBJ1-6; d_gene: NA; CDR3nt: TGTGCCAGCAGTCACAGAAGGATGGATTCACCCCTCCACTTT; CDR3aa: CASSHRRMDSPLHF
abundance: NA; v_gene: TRBV2; j_gene: TRBJ1-5; d_gene: NA; CDR3nt: TGTGCCAGCAGTGAAGTGGGGGTGGGCAATCAGCCCCAGCATTTT; CDR3aa: CASSEVGVGNQPQHF
abundance: NA; v_gene: TRBV10-2; j_gene: TRBJ1-1; d_gene: NA; CDR3nt: TGCGCCAGCAGTGACGGAGGGTACGGCACTGAAGCTTTCTTT; CDR3aa: CASSDGGYGTEAFF
abundance: NA; v_gene: TRBV7-2; j_gene: TRBJ1-1; d_gene: NA; CDR3nt: TGTGCCAGCAGCTCCGGGGGGCCCCGGGGGAACACTGAAGCTTTCTTT; CDR3aa: CASSSGGPRGNTEAFF
abundance: NA; v_gene: TRBV11-1; j_gene: TRBJ2-2; d_gene: NA; CDR3nt: TGTGCCAGCAGCTTAGGTGGGACCGGGGAGCTGTTTTTT; CDR3aa: CASSLGGTGELFF
abundance: NA; v_gene: TRBV30; j_gene: TRBJ2-3; d_gene: NA; CDR3nt: TGTGCCTGGAGGGCCGGCACAGATACGCAGTATTTT; CDR3aa: CAWRAGTDTQYF
abundance: NA; v_gene: TRBV7-2; j_gene: TRBJ1-1; d_gene: NA; CDR3nt: TGTGCCAGCAGCTTAGCCCTTGGGGGGGCAGCGGTTAACACTGAAGCTTTCTTT; CDR3aa: CASSLALGGAAVNTEAFF
abundance: NA; v_gene: TRBV29-1; j_gene: TRBJ2-5; d_gene: NA; CDR3nt: TGCAGCGTTCGTTCGGCAGGGGCAGAGACCCAGTACTTC; CDR3aa: CSVRSAGAETQYF
abundance: NA; v_gene: TRBV7-2; j_gene: TRBJ1-3; d_gene: NA; CDR3nt: TGTGCCAGCAGCTCAGGACACGCTGGAAACACCATATATTTT; CDR3aa: CASSSGHAGNTIYF
abundance: NA; v_gene: TRBV5-4; j_gene: TRBJ2-5; d_gene: NA; CDR3nt: TGTGCCAGCAGCTTGGGTCGGGGGGCGAGATCGTGGGAGACCCAGTACTTC; CDR3aa: CASSLGRGARSWETQYF
abundance: NA; v_gene: TRBV29-1; j_gene: TRBJ2-7; d_gene: TRBD1; CDR3nt: TGCAGCGTTGGTGACAGGGGATACGAGCAGTACTTC; CDR3aa: CSVGDRGYEQYF
abundance: NA; v_gene: TRBV19; j_gene: TRBJ1-1; d_gene: NA; CDR3nt: TGTGCCAGTACAGAGGGGTGGACTGAAGCTTTCTTT; CDR3aa: CASTEGWTEAFF
abundance: few; v_gene: TRBV7-6; j_gene: TRBJ1-1; d_gene: TRBD1; CDR3nt: TGTGCCAGCAGCCGGACAGGGAACACTGAAGCTTTCTTT; CDR3aa: CASSRTGNTEAFF
abundance: NA; v_gene: TRBV6-1; j_gene: TRBJ1-1; d_gene: NA; CDR3nt: TGTGCCAGCAGTGAACGCGGGGCTGAAGCTTTCTTT; CDR3aa: CASSERGAEAFF
abundance: NA; v_gene: TRBV5-4; j_gene: TRBJ1-1; d_gene: TRBD1; CDR3nt: TGTGCCAGCAGCCTTCTACAGGGGGAAGCTTTCTTT; CDR3aa: CASSLLQGEAFF
abundance: NA; v_gene: TRBV4-3; j_gene: TRBJ1-2; d_gene: TRBD1; CDR3nt: TGCGCCAGCAGCCAAGAGCAGGGGGCCTATGGCTACACCTTC; CDR3aa: CASSQEQGAYGYTF
abundance: NA; v_gene: TRBV7-2; j_gene: TRBJ1-1; d_gene: NA; CDR3nt: TGTGCCAGCAGCTTTCCCCAAGAGACGGCTTTCTTT; CDR3aa: CASSFPQETAFF